What follows are 24 T cell receptor beta chains derived from one specimen sequenced in a study of T cell repertoires in aging, cancer and after chemotherapy. The template was genomic DNA from peripheral blood, not RNA. Multiplex touch-down PCR with TRB-A/B primers amplified rearranged V-D-J TRB sequences. One entry per CDR3 protein results from TCRdb running MiXCR on the multiplex PCR reads. Of around 11,000 distinct CDR3 sequences in the sample, less than 45% were seen once. Sequencing was carried out using blood. The source is a human donor in good health.

This clonotype was picked up a small number of times. The chain combines TRBV6-5 with TRBJ1-2, with D perhaps TRBD1 (6 bases). V lost 2 bases, J lost 0 bases, and 10 bases lay in between. The CDR3 sequence is 15 residues long. Germline lookup yields CDR1 MNHEY and CDR2 SVGAGI. The CDR3 DNA sequence: TGTGCCAGCAGTTACAGGGGGTCATCTAACTATGGCTACACCTTC. Its translation: CASSYRGSSNYGYTF.

This clonotype is termed medium-sized. The chain uses TRBV29-1 and TRBJ1-1; 7 bases agree with TRBD1. The CDR3 has 14 residues. CDR1 is SQVTM, CDR2 ANQGSEA, per germline. Trimming at V came to 7 bases and at J to 6 bases, leaving 14 bases not matched to a gene. Here the CDR3 DNA reads TGCAGCGCGAACCGACAGGGAGTAGAGGCTGAAGCTTTCTTT. Translated, it gives CSANRQGVEAEAFF.

This clonotype appeared a few times. The J gene is TRBJ1-6, the V gene TRBV6-1; D gene uncertain. Per the germline V gene, CDR1 is MNHNS and CDR2 is SASEGT. This CDR3 comprises 15 residues. With 6 bases removed from V and 8 bases from J, the gap between germline ends came to 17 bases. CDR3 bases: TGTGCCAGCAGCAAGCCGGGAGTGAGGGATTCACCCCTCCACTTT. It specifies CASSKPGVRDSPLHF.

This clonotype has a handful of counts. The rearrangement uses TRBV6-1 and TRBJ1-1; D unresolved. The germline gives CDR1 MNHNS, CDR2 SASEGT. Trimming stripped 6 bases from V and 4 bases from J, with 12 bases between. This CDR3 spans 13 amino acids. The chain's CDR3 is CASRVTVTTEAFF. For the CDR3, the DNA is TGTGCCAGCAGGGTAACGGTGACCACTGAAGCTTTCTTT.

The rearrangement joins TRBV19 to TRBJ1-1; D might be TRBD1 (6 bases). The V end lost 7 bases, the J end lost 8 bases, and 17 bases lay between the germline ends. CDR3 length: 13 amino acids. The germline V gene encodes CDR1 LNHDA and CDR2 SQIVND (reference sequence). Here the CDR3 reads CASNGGRGSEAFF. The CDR3 DNA reads TGTGCCAGTAATGGGGGGCGGGGGTCCGAAGCTTTCTTT.

This clonotype was recorded once. CDR3 sequence: CASGGGGIQYF. CDR3 coding DNA: TGTGCCAGCGGTGGTGGGGGCATTCAGTACTTC. This rearrangement joins TRBV12-3 or TRBV12-4 to TRBJ2-4; D possibly uses TRBD1 or TRBD2 (5 bases each). This CDR3 has 11 amino acids. Trimming pared 8 bases from V and 9 bases from J, leaving 11 bases between.

V is TRBV6-2 or TRBV6-3 and J is TRBJ1-6; no firm D call. The germline V gene encodes CDR1 MNHEY and CDR2 SVGEGT. CDR3 size: 13 residues. The V gene lost 8 bases and the J gene lost 9 bases, with 14 bases spanning the gap. The CDR3 coding sequence is TGTGCCAGCTCACCGGAGACTCGTTCACCCCTCCACTTT. Its translation: CASSPETRSPLHF.

This sequence joins TRBV12-3 or TRBV12-4 and TRBJ1-2; 11 positions match TRBD1. CDR3 length: 15 residues. Trimming at V came to 5 bases and at J to 4 bases, leaving 6 bases not matched to a gene. The CDR3 protein is CASSADRGRAYGYTF. DNA for the CDR3: TGTGCCAGCAGTGCGGACAGGGGGCGCGCCTATGGCTACACCTTC.

V gene TRBV15 combines with J gene TRBJ1-1; D is perhaps TRBD1 (5 bases). The ends were cut back, 9 bases at V and 0 bases at J, with 17 bases in the middle. The length of the CDR3 is 15 residues. CDR1 LNHNV and CDR2 YYDKDF come from the germline V gene (reference sequence). CDR3 amino acids: CATRLGTLMNTEAFF. DNA for the CDR3: TGTGCCACTAGATTGGGGACCTTAATGAACACTGAAGCTTTCTTT.

This chain links TRBV7-9 with TRBJ2-3; 9 nucleotides agree with TRBD2. The CDR3 has 14 amino acids. After removal of 4 bases from V and 6 bases from J, the junction contained 5 bases not matched to a gene. Germline CDR1 SEHNR, CDR2 FQNEAQ (reference sequence). CDR3 bases: TGTGCCAGCAGCTCGGGACTAGCATCCGATACGCAGTATTTT. Translated: CASSSGLASDTQYF.

This clonotype has just a few counts. The chain joins TRBV20-1 to TRBJ2-2; D is uncertain. The CDR3 length is 16 residues. V lost 3 bases, J lost 2 bases, and 16 bases lay in between. Germline CDR1 is DFQATT and CDR2 is SNEGSKA (reference sequence). DNA of the CDR3: TGCAGTGCTAGCCTCATCAAGCAGGCTAACACCGGGGAGCTGTTTTTT. This gives the protein CSASLIKQANTGELFF.

This clonotype is medium-sized in the sample. The J gene is TRBJ2-7, the V gene TRBV30; D is perhaps TRBD1 (5 bases). Germline V lookup: CDR1 GTSNPN, CDR2 SVGIG (reference sequence). The length of the CDR3 is 12 residues. The ends were cut back, 2 bases at V and 4 bases at J, with 9 bases in the middle. In nucleotides, the CDR3 is TGTGCCTGGAGTCCTCAGGGTTACGAGCAGTACTTC. Translated, it gives CAWSPQGYEQYF.

In its sample, this clonotype was seen a few times. The gene calls are TRBV24-1 and TRBJ2-3; D unclear. Germline V gene lookup returns CDR1 KGHDR and CDR2 SFDVKD. The CDR3 runs 15 residues. V was cut by 4 bases and J by 2 bases, with 12 bases left in between. CDR3 protein: CATSDPRSPTDTQYF. The CDR3 nucleotides read TGTGCCACCAGTGACCCCAGGTCTCCCACAGATACGCAGTATTTT.

This clonotype appeared a few times. The V gene is TRBV27, the J gene TRBJ1-6, with a weak D call TRBD1 (5 bases). The CDR3 is 18 residues long. Looked up from germline, CDR1 is MNHEY and CDR2 is SMNVEV (reference sequence). Between the trimmed V and J ends, which lost 2 bases and 6 bases, there was a span of 20 bases. The CDR3 loop reads CASSLLPAGPISNSPLHF. Here the CDR3 DNA reads TGTGCCAGCAGTTTACTTCCGGCAGGGCCAATTTCTAATTCACCCCTCCACTTT.

The V gene is TRBV27, the J gene TRBJ2-7; 8 positions match TRBD2. Germline loops: CDR1 MNHEY, CDR2 SMNVEV (reference sequence). Trimming at V came to 2 bases and at J to 2 bases, leaving 11 bases not matched to a gene. The CDR3 is 17 amino acids. CDR3 protein: CASSLPSASGSTYEQYF. The CDR3 DNA reads TGTGCCAGCAGTTTACCCTCAGCTAGCGGGTCGACCTACGAGCAGTACTTC.

The chain employs TRBV12-3 or TRBV12-4 and TRBJ2-5; D not resolved. V lost 5 bases and J 1 base, leaving 11 bases between the germline ends. CDR3 length equals 14 residues. The CDR3 protein is CASSKQSFQETQYF. The CDR3, as DNA: TGTGCCAGCAGTAAACAGAGTTTCCAAGAGACCCAGTACTTC.

The chain joins TRBV20-1 to TRBJ1-3; D call uncertain. Trimming left V 5 bases short and J 4 bases short, with 18 bases between. The CDR3 is 15 amino acids. Germline CDR1 is DFQATT and CDR2 is SNEGSKA (reference sequence). CDR3 loop: CSALPAGVRGNTIYF. The CDR3 DNA reads TGCAGTGCTCTCCCGGCCGGGGTGAGGGGAAACACCATATATTTT.

The chain recombines TRBV19 with TRBJ1-2; D is uncertain. Germline V gives CDR1 LNHDA, CDR2 SQIVND (reference sequence). This CDR3 is built from 15 residues. V lost 3 bases and J 4 bases, leaving 15 bases between the germline ends. CDR3 region: CASSIAPRGSYGYTF. In DNA form, the CDR3 reads TGTGCCAGTAGTATTGCGCCGAGAGGGTCCTATGGCTACACCTTC.

This chain's CDR3 is CASSSNTEAFF. The CDR3 bases are TGTGCCAGCAGTTCGAACACTGAAGCTTTCTTT. The chain recombines TRBV6-1 with TRBJ1-1; D gene uncertain. Germline loops: CDR1 MNHNS, CDR2 SASEGT. V lost 5 bases and J lost 1, with 2 bases in between. The CDR3 length is 11 residues.

The chain carries TRBV6-6 and TRBJ2-1; D tentatively reads TRBD1 or TRBD2 (6 bases each). Deletions cut 1 base from V and 5 bases from J, with 15 bases between. CDR3 length equals 16 residues. Germline V gene lookup returns CDR1 MNHNY and CDR2 SVGAGI (reference sequence). The CDR3 loop is CASSYLGGRGNNEQFF. The CDR3 bases are TGTGCCAGCAGTTACTTGGGGGGCAGAGGTAACAATGAGCAGTTCTTC.

This clonotype appeared a few times. The chain employs TRBV27 and TRBJ1-6, with no clear D. V was cut by 5 bases and J by 4 bases, with 9 bases left in between. This CDR3 region has 14 residues. The germline CDR1 and CDR2 sequences are MNHEY and SMNVEV (reference sequence). CDR3 sequence reads: CASSTIQYNSPLHF. The DNA of the CDR3 is TGTGCCAGCAGTACGATACAGTATAATTCACCCCTCCACTTT.

This clonotype has only a few counts. The rearrangement uses TRBV18 and TRBJ1-1; no clear D gene. The germline V gene has CDR1 KGHSH and CDR2 LQKENI. V shed 5 bases and J shed 1 base, with 14 bases lying between them. This CDR3 has 15 residues. The CDR3 loop is CASSSSYQENTEAFF. The CDR3 DNA sequence: TGTGCCAGCTCATCTAGCTACCAGGAGAACACTGAAGCTTTCTTT.

This chain links TRBV11-2 with TRBJ2-1; a possible D gene is TRBD1 (6 bases). CDR3 length equals 11 residues. The germline V gene encodes CDR1 SGHAT and CDR2 FQNNGV. Trimming took off 6 bases at V and 11 bases at J, with 11 bases between the two ends. The CDR3 region is CASSPDRKQFF. The CDR3 DNA sequence: TGTGCCAGCAGTCCTGACAGGAAGCAGTTCTTC.

This clonotype came up once. This chain connects TRBV6-6 to TRBJ1-2, with D perhaps matching TRBD1 (5 bases). The V end lost 2 bases, the J end lost 8 bases, and 15 bases lay between the germline ends. Germline V gene lookup returns CDR1 MNHNY and CDR2 SVGAGI (reference sequence). This CDR3 is 14 amino acids long. The chain's CDR3 is CASSYGGTSRGYTF. Here the CDR3 DNA reads TGTGCCAGCAGTTACGGGGGGACGAGTAGGGGCTACACCTTC.